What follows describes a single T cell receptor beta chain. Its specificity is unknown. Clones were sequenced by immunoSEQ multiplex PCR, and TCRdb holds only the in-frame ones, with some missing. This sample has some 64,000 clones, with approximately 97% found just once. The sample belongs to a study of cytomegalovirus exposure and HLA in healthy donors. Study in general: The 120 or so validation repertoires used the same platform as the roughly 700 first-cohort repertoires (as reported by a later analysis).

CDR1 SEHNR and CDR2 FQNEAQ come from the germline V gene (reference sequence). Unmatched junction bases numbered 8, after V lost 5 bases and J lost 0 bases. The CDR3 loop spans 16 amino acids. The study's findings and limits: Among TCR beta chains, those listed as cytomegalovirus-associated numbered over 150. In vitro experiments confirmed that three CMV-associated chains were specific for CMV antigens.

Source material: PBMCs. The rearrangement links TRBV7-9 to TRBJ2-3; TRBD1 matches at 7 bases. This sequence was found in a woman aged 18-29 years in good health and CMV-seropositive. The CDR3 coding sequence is TGTGCCAGCAGCATGCCCCGGGACAGAAGCACAGATACGCAGTATTTT. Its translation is CASSMPRDRSTDTQYF.